Reported below is one TCR beta chain. Its matching antigen is unknown. The table came from immunoSEQ multiplex PCR; TCRdb's copy has only in-frame clones and leaves some out. The sample has roughly 700,000 clones; more than 70% are singletons. Germline-derived CDR1 and CDR2 are MNHEY and SVGAGI. CDR3 length equals 15 residues. J gave up 5 bases and V 1 base, and 4 bases lay outside the gene matches. The sample is drawn from a study of Ad26.COV2.S vaccination and SARS-CoV-2 variants. Whole-study results and caveats: In vaccinated individuals, spike-specific CD8+ and CD4+ T cell responses reportedly displayed substantial breadth. Recipients of either vaccine or placebo displayed similar breadth of non-spike TCRs.

Regarding treatment: some 20 received Ad26.COV2.S at low or high dose, single or two shots; about five received placebo; per-sample allocation not given. Following the first vaccine or placebo injection, samples were taken on day 63. Based in Boston, the donor was an adult of 18-55 years. Wuhan-strain spike was delivered by a replication-incompetent Ad26 vector. The chain has TRBV6-5 and TRBJ2-1, with TRBD2 identical over 8 bases. The specimen comprised peripheral blood, sampled in a trial of Ad26.COV2.S vaccine versus placebo. The TCR comes from a person between 18 and 65 years old who received the Ad26.COV2.S COVID-19 vaccine or a placebo. Here the CDR3 DNA reads TGTGCCAGCAGTTACTTGGGACTAGATAACAATGAGCAGTTCTTC. Its translation is CASSYLGLDNNEQFF.